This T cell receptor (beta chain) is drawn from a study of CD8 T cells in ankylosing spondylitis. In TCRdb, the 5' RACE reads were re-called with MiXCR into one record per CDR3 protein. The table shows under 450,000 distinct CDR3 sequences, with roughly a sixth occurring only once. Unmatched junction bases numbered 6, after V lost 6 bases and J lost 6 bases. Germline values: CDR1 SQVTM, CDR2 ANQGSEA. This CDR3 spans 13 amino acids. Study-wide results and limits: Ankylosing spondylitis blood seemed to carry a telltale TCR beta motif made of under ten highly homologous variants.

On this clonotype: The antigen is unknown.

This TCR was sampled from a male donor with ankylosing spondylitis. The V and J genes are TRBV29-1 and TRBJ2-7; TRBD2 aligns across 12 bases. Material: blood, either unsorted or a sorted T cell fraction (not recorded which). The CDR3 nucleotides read TGCAGCGTCGGGACTAGCGGGTCTGGCGAGCAGTACTTC. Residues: CSVGTSGSGEQYF.